Each of the 2 T cell receptor beta chains below was sequenced from the same sample in a study of blood T cell repertoires in COVID-19. TCRdb keeps only in-frame clones here, not all; method: immunoSEQ multiplex PCR. The sample lists about 220,000 clones; over 65% were seen once. Material: PBMCs or T cells enriched from blood (not recorded which). Every receptor here comes from a woman aged 60-75 years who had recovered from COVID-19.

The CDR3: CATSRDVGQWEQQYF. The CDR3 coding sequence is TGTGCCACCAGCAGAGACGTGGGACAGTGGGAGCAGCAGTACTTC. The rearrangement uses TRBV15 and TRBJ2-7; 7 nucleotides align to TRBD1. The CDR3 loop spans 15 amino acids. V shed 0 bases and J 8 bases; nucleotides not matched to a gene: 10. Germline V lookup: CDR1 LNHNV, CDR2 YYDKDF (reference sequence).

J is TRBJ2-2 and V is TRBV6-5; 9 nucleotides align to TRBD1. The CDR3 is made up of 14 amino acids. Germline-derived CDR1 and CDR2 are MNHEY and SVGAGI. Losses at the gene ends were 8 bases for V and 4 bases for J; bases not matched to a gene: 5. In DNA, the CDR3 is TGTGCCAGCGGCCAGGACAGGGGCACCGGGGAGCTGTTTTTT. The encoded protein is CASGQDRGTGELFF.